These 29 T cell receptor beta chains originate from one sample sequenced in a study of T cell responses to AZD1222 COVID-19 vaccine. Repertoires were generated with immunoSEQ multiplex PCR, while TCRdb's copy carries only in-frame clones and drops some. The table lists some 100,000 clones, roughly nine tenths of them singletons, with 15% to 20% in the top ten. Here the sequenced sample was peripheral blood, taken on day 0 of AZD1222 vaccination. Receptors originate from an adult in good health.

The V gene is TRBV24-1, the J gene TRBJ2-5; TRBD1 matches 8 bases. Germline CDR1 and CDR2: KGHDR and SFDVKD. Germline trimming cut 3 bases from V and 5 bases from J; bases unmatched to any gene: 7. CDR3 length equals 15 residues. The CDR3 nucleotides read TGTGCCACCAGTGATACGCAGGGGGCGCTTGAGACCCAGTACTTC. Protein: CATSDTQGALETQYF.

The chain couples TRBV7-9 to TRBJ1-4; no clear D gene. V lost 5 bases and J 11 bases, leaving 27 bases between the germline ends. This CDR3 spans 17 amino acids. The germline V gene has CDR1 SEHNR and CDR2 FQNEAQ (reference sequence). The CDR3 nucleotides are TGTGCCAGCAGCGGCGCGGGGTCCACAGACAATAGGGAGAAACTGTTTTTT. Amino acids: CASSGAGSTDNREKLFF.

The V gene is TRBV11-2, the J gene TRBJ2-2; D might be TRBD2 (5 bases). CDR1 is SGHAT, CDR2 FQNNGV, per germline. Deletions cut 2 bases from V and 1 base from J, with 8 bases between. The CDR3 is made up of 15 amino acids. CDR3 sequence: CASSLLGLNTGELFF. The CDR3 DNA sequence: TGTGCCAGCAGCTTACTAGGACTGAACACCGGGGAGCTGTTTTTT.

V and J are TRBV5-1 and TRBJ1-2; maybe TRBD1 (6 bases). This CDR3 is 15 amino acids long. V was cut by 4 bases and J by 0 bases, with 13 bases left in between. The germline V gene encodes CDR1 SGHRS and CDR2 YFSETQ. DNA of the CDR3: TGCGCCAGCAGCAAGGAGGGGGATGCTAACTATGGCTACACCTTC. This sequence encodes CASSKEGDANYGYTF.

This clone was recorded only once. The chain employs TRBV5-1 and TRBJ2-2, with a possible D match to TRBD1 (5 bases). The length of the CDR3 is 14 residues. Germline CDR1 reads SGHRS; CDR2 reads YFSETQ. Trimming removed 5 bases from V and 2 bases from J, with 10 bases in between. CDR3 nucleotide sequence: TGCGCCAGCAGTCGGCAGGGTAACACCGGGGAGCTGTTTTTT. Its protein product is CASSRQGNTGELFF.

This clone appeared a few times. This chain joins TRBV5-5 and TRBJ1-1, with a tentative D call TRBD1 (6 bases). This CDR3 is built from 16 residues. V lost 2 bases, J lost 1 base, and 15 bases lay in between. In germline, CDR1 is SGHKS, CDR2 YYEKEE (reference sequence). The DNA for the CDR3 is TGTGCCAGCAGCTTTTTTCCGGGGGCGAAGAACACTGAAGCTTTCTTT. This gives the protein CASSFFPGAKNTEAFF. The full variable domain, rest sourced from reference TRBV5-5 and TRBJ1-1, is DAGVTQSPTHLIKTRGQQVTLRCSPISGHKSVSWYQQVLGQGPQFIFQYYEKEERGRGNFPDRFSARQFPNYSSELNVNALLLGDSALYLCASSFFPGAKNTEAFFGQGTRLTVV.

This rearrangement joins TRBV9 to TRBJ1-2, with D perhaps matching TRBD1 (6 bases). The CDR3 contains 16 residues. Germline-derived CDR1 and CDR2 are SGDLS and YYNGEE. V was shortened by 3 bases and J by 3 bases, with 18 bases between the two germline ends. CDR3 loop: CASSANYREGDYGYTF. For the CDR3, the DNA is TGTGCCAGCAGCGCAAACTACAGGGAGGGAGACTATGGCTACACCTTC.

The CDR3 nucleotides are TGTGCCAGCAGCCCGGACACGGAGTATGGCTACACCTTC. It yields the protein CASSPDTEYGYTF. The J gene is TRBJ1-2, the V gene TRBV7-9, with D perhaps matching TRBD1 (5 bases). V lost 5 bases and J lost 5, with 12 bases in between. The CDR3 covers 13 residues. CDR1 and CDR2 (germline): SEHNR, FQNEAQ (reference sequence).

The rearrangement joins TRBV5-5 to TRBJ2-5; 12 nucleotides match TRBD2. This CDR3 contains 20 residues. Unmatched junction bases numbered 13, after V lost 0 bases and J lost 1 base. CDR1 is SGHKS, CDR2 YYEKEE, per germline (reference sequence). This CDR3 reads CASSLDPRTSGADVQETQYF. The CDR3 nucleotides are TGTGCCAGCAGCTTGGACCCTAGGACTAGCGGGGCGGATGTCCAAGAGACCCAGTACTTC.

The chain joins TRBV6-4 to TRBJ1-1, with D unclear. Germline V gives CDR1 MRHNA, CDR2 SNTAGT. The CDR3 is 12 residues long. Trimming stripped 4 bases from V and 10 bases from J, with 13 bases between. The CDR3 bases are TGTGCCAGCAGTGTTGGGAGCTCGGCAGCTTTCTTT. It translates to CASSVGSSAAFF.

The J gene is TRBJ2-7, the V gene TRBV7-9; TRBD1 aligns across 9 bases. Trimming removed 7 bases from V and 6 bases from J; junction bases left unmatched: 10. CDR1 and CDR2 (germline): SEHNR, FQNEAQ (reference sequence). The CDR3 extends over 14 amino acids. As DNA, the CDR3 is TGTGCCAGCAAAGAGGGACAGGGCCTCGGCGAGCAGTACTTC. Its translation: CASKEGQGLGEQYF.

The chain recombines TRBV27 with TRBJ2-3; D is uncertain. Germline V gene data show CDR1 as MNHEY and CDR2 as SMNVEV (reference sequence). Trimming stripped 8 bases from V and 1 base from J, with 13 bases between. The CDR3 runs to 14 residues. CDR3 in DNA: TGTGCCAGCGCACTACTTGGGGGCACAGATACGCAGTATTTT. Residues: CASALLGGTDTQYF.

This clone was seen once. This sequence joins TRBV5-1 and TRBJ2-7; D unresolved. Per germline, CDR1 SGHRS and CDR2 YFSETQ. The CDR3 contains 13 residues. Trimming took 0 bases from V and 3 from J, leaving 7 bases between them. The CDR3 DNA sequence: TGCGCCAGCAGCTTGGGCCAGAACTACGAGCAGTACTTC. It encodes CASSLGQNYEQYF.

V gene TRBV21-1 combines with J gene TRBJ1-2. TRBV21-1 is tagged as a pseudogene. There are 16 residues in the CDR3. CDR3 DNA: TGTGCCAGCCTCCCGGGGGGGGCGGACCCCCTCTATGGCTACACCTTC. The encoded protein is CASLPGGADPLYGYTF.

V and J are TRBV6-7 and TRBJ2-7; D unclear. TRBV6-7 is known as an ORF, though its function is uncertain. This CDR3 spans 15 amino acids. The V end was cut by 2 bases, the J end by 1 base, with 12 bases between. The CDR3 nucleotides read TGTGCCAGCAGTTACGGGGATACAGTTTCCTACGAGCAGTACTTC. This codes for CASSYGDTVSYEQYF.

The CDR3 region has the DNA TGTGCCAGCAGTTTCCGGGGGCGGCACGGCTACACCTTC. Amino acid sequence: CASSFRGRHGYTF. V and J are TRBV27 and TRBJ1-2, with D possibly being TRBD1 (6 bases). Germline CDR1 MNHEY, CDR2 SMNVEV (reference sequence). The length of the CDR3 is 13 residues. V was trimmed by 3 bases and J by 8 bases, leaving 13 bases between them.

The CDR3 is CASSWTGNYNEQFF. In nucleotides, the CDR3 is TGTGCCAGCAGCTGGACAGGCAATTACAATGAGCAGTTCTTC. The chain carries TRBV5-4 and TRBJ2-1; 7 nucleotides agree with TRBD1. The CDR3 sequence is 14 residues long. V lost 3 bases and J lost 4; bases outside the gene matches: 4. Per the germline V gene, CDR1 is SGHNT and CDR2 is YYREEE (reference sequence). The variable domain in full, completed from reference TRBV5-4 and TRBJ2-1, reads ETGVTQSPTHLIKTRGQQVTLRCSSQSGHNTVSWYQQALGQGPQFIFQYYREEENGRGNFPPRFSGLQFPNYSSELNVNALELDDSALYLCASSWTGNYNEQFFGPGTRLTVL.

The chain combines TRBV11-2 with TRBJ2-1, with D tentatively TRBD1 (5 bases). The CDR3 contains 13 residues. CDR1 SGHAT and CDR2 FQNNGV come from the germline V gene. V gave up 5 bases and J gave up 9 bases, with 14 bases separating them. This CDR3 is CASSGVAGSEQFF. The CDR3 nucleotides read TGTGCCAGCAGCGGAGTTGCAGGGTCTGAGCAGTTCTTC.

This clone turned up a few times. J is TRBJ2-1 and V is TRBV30; maybe TRBD2 (6 bases). The CDR3 covers 15 residues. CDR1 is GTSNPN, CDR2 SVGIG, per germline (reference sequence). Trimming left V 1 base short and J 2 bases short, with 12 bases between. Written as DNA, the CDR3 is TGTGCCTGGAGTGGGCCCCTAGCGACCTACAATGAGCAGTTCTTC. This codes for CAWSGPLATYNEQFF.

V usage is TRBV21-1 and J usage is TRBJ2-1; the table's D call TRBD2 went unverified against the DNA. TRBV21-1 is a documented pseudogene. The CDR3 is 16 residues long. The CDR3 sequence is CASSKASGGFHNEQFF. Written as DNA, the CDR3 is TGTGCCAGCAGCAAAGCATCGGGAGGGTTCCACAATGAGCAGTTCTTC.

The gene calls are TRBV7-9 and TRBJ1-6, with TRBD1 matching 7 bases. Trimming at V came to 5 bases and at J to 2 bases, leaving 9 bases not matched to a gene. The CDR3 is 17 residues long. Germline V gives CDR1 SEHNR, CDR2 FQNEAQ (reference sequence). The CDR3, as DNA: TGTGCCAGCAGCGCAGCCCGGGACAGTACCTATAATTCACCCCTCCACTTT. It encodes CASSAARDSTYNSPLHF.

This clone appeared once. Other DNA sequences from this sample encode an identical CDR3 as well. The chain employs TRBV5-1 and TRBJ2-7; tentatively, D is TRBD2 (5 bases). Per the germline V gene, CDR1 is SGHRS and CDR2 is YFSETQ. The CDR3 length is 12 residues. V shed 4 bases and J shed 4 bases, with 9 bases lying between them. CDR3 DNA: TGCGCCAGCAGCCAGGACTCTTACGAGCAGTACTTC. It encodes CASSQDSYEQYF.

The chain employs TRBV28 and TRBJ2-1; D is perhaps TRBD1 or TRBD2 (5 bases each). The V gene's germline CDR1 is MDHEN and CDR2 SYDVKM. CDR3 size: 16 residues. The V end lost 7 bases, the J end lost 8 bases, and 24 bases lay between the germline ends. CDR3 nucleotides: TGTGCCAGCATTCCTCCTTGGGGCTCCGGAGGTCATGAGCAGTTCTTC. This encodes CASIPPWGSGGHEQFF.

This clone has only a few counts. V is TRBV4-1 and J is TRBJ1-2; D call uncertain. This CDR3 has 15 amino acids. Trimming left V 3 bases short and J 1 base short, with 12 bases between. The germline gives CDR1 MGHRA, CDR2 YSYEKL. CDR3 nucleotide sequence: TGCGCCAGCAGCCACAGACAAGTCAGTAACTATGGCTACACCTTC. Its protein product is CASSHRQVSNYGYTF.

The chain combines TRBV19 with TRBJ1-2, with D tentatively TRBD1 (5 bases). CDR3 length: 12 residues. V was pared by 9 bases and J by 2 bases, with 10 bases between. Looked up from germline, CDR1 is LNHDA and CDR2 is SQIVND (reference sequence). The DNA of the CDR3 is TGTGCCAGCTGGGACGGCAACTATGGCTACACCTTC. Translation: CASWDGNYGYTF.

This clone was recorded once. The chain recombines TRBV29-1 with TRBJ2-2; perhaps TRBD2 as D (6 bases). The CDR3 is 13 amino acids. CDR1 is SQVTM and CDR2 is ANQGSEA in the germline V gene. The ends were cut back, 5 bases at V and 4 bases at J, with 11 bases in the middle. This chain's CDR3 is CSVRVGGTGELFF. CDR3 nucleotides: TGCAGCGTTCGTGTGGGGGGCACCGGGGAGCTGTTTTTT.

The chain has TRBV3-1 (or the pseudogene TRBV3-2) and TRBJ1-5; TRBD1 agrees at 9 bases. CDR1 and CDR2 from the germline V gene are LGHDT and YNNKEL (reference sequence). This CDR3 spans 14 amino acids. The V gene end was trimmed by 5 bases and the J gene end by 7 bases; junction bases not matched to a gene: 6. The CDR3 sequence is CASSSTGGKQPQHF. DNA of the CDR3: TGTGCCAGCAGCTCGACAGGGGGGAAGCAGCCCCAGCATTTT.

This clone was recorded only once. The chain joins TRBV5-1 to TRBJ1-2, with D perhaps TRBD1 (6 bases). Trimming removed 0 bases from V and 7 bases from J, with 13 bases in between. There are 14 residues in the CDR3. Per germline, CDR1 SGHRS and CDR2 YFSETQ. Here the CDR3 reads CASSLASGASGYTF. In nucleotides, the CDR3 is TGCGCCAGCAGCTTGGCCTCAGGGGCCTCTGGCTACACCTTC.

This sequence joins TRBV5-1 and TRBJ2-2, with D possibly being TRBD2 (6 bases). The V end lost 4 bases, the J end lost 1 base, and 20 bases lay between the germline ends. The CDR3 runs to 18 residues. In germline, CDR1 is SGHRS, CDR2 YFSETQ. Here the CDR3 reads CASSPRLTRRENTGELFF. The CDR3 DNA reads TGCGCCAGCAGCCCTCGCCTGACTAGACGGGAGAACACCGGGGAGCTGTTTTTT.